One and the same sample provided the 27 T cell receptor beta chains below, sequenced in a study of molecular identifiers for immune sequencing clone quantification listed by TCRdb under 2018. The library was built by means of PCR. The sequencer was a NextSeq 500. TCRdb redid the processing of the public reads, applying fastp at Q25 and MiXCR, and retained in-frame beta chains. One record per CDR3 amino acid sequence lists the most common genes and DNA. Present in this sample are over 550,000 distinct CDR3 sequences, roughly 27% of which were seen just once. The ten most abundant clones make up around 0.78% of the sample. The sample comprised naive CD8+ T cells from blood, with Jurkat cell RNA spiked in. Read against the paper, the sample's cell subset or site label means: FACS-sorted CD8+CD4-CCR7+CD45RA+ naive T cells. Receptors were obtained from a human donor in good health. Some libraries in this study had Jurkat cell RNA spiked in.

The chain links TRBV29-1 to TRBJ2-3; 7 bases are a match to TRBD2. Germline CDR1 and CDR2: SQVTM and ANQGSEA. The CDR3 is 16 residues long. The ends lost 1 base at V and 4 bases at J; junction bases unmatched: 11. The CDR3 DNA is TGCAGCGTTGAAGGTTCTCGGGGGAGGGCTTCAGATACGCAGTATTTT. Encoded protein: CSVEGSRGRASDTQYF.

The DNA of the CDR3 is TGTGCCAGCAGTTTACCGTCTGGGACAGGGTTCTATGGCTACACCTTC. Its translation: CASSLPSGTGFYGYTF. The chain recombines TRBV12-3 or TRBV12-4 with TRBJ1-2; TRBD1 aligns across 9 bases. This CDR3 region has 16 residues. V dropped 2 bases and J dropped 4; count of bases not matched to a gene: 8.

This clonotype was counted ten times or more. The chain joins TRBV9 to TRBJ2-2, with D possibly being TRBD1 (6 bases). This CDR3 spans 16 amino acids. Germline assignment: CDR1 SGDLS and CDR2 YYNGEE. Trimming took 3 bases from V and 5 from J, leaving 17 bases between them. CDR3 in amino acids: CASSASQGTMTGELFF. CDR3 DNA: TGTGCCAGCAGCGCCAGCCAGGGGACAATGACCGGGGAGCTGTTTTTT. The whole variable domain, filled in from reference TRBV9 and TRBJ2-2, reads DSGVTQTPKHLITATGQRVTLRCSPRSGDLSVYWYQQSLDQGLQFLIQYYNGEERAKGNILERFSAQQFPDLHSELNLSSLELGDSALYFCASSASQGTMTGELFFGEGSRLTVL.

This chain links TRBV28 with TRBJ1-1, with 7 bases lining up with TRBD1. V lost 3 bases and J lost 7; bases outside the gene matches: 8. The CDR3 has 14 amino acids. Germline V gene data show CDR1 as MDHEN and CDR2 as SYDVKM. The CDR3 region is CASSLTGTVVEAFF. In DNA form, the CDR3 reads TGTGCCAGCAGTTTGACGGGGACAGTGGTTGAAGCTTTCTTT.

A word on this clonotype: This may arise from a read error, as a much more abundant clone is one base away. The V and J genes are TRBV13 and TRBJ1-1; unclear D gene. Germline V gives CDR1 PRHDT, CDR2 FYEKMQ (reference sequence). CDR3 length equals 11 residues. DNA for the CDR3: TGTGCCAGCAGACTCGACACTGAAGCTCTCTTT. This encodes CASRLDTEALF.

This clonotype was seen more than once but under ten times. CDR3 region: CASSPTGLAGGQYF. CDR3 in DNA: TGTGCCAGCAGCCCGACGGGACTAGCGGGAGGGCAGTACTTC. The chain is built from TRBV2 and TRBJ2-7; 15 positions match TRBD2. The CDR3 spans 14 residues. Germline assignment: CDR1 SNHLY and CDR2 FYNNEI. The ends lost 6 bases at V and 9 bases at J; junction bases unmatched: 6.

This clonotype was counted only a few times. The rearrangement joins TRBV27 to TRBJ2-7; 9 positions agree with TRBD2. Germline CDR1 and CDR2: MNHEY and SMNVEV (reference sequence). The CDR3 totals 17 residues. J lost 3 bases, V lost 8 bases, and 17 bases had no gene match. Written as DNA, the CDR3 is TGTGCCAGCCGCAGTTGGATAGCGGGAGTTAGAAACTACGAGCAGTACTTC. The encoded protein is CASRSWIAGVRNYEQYF.

This clonotype was seen repeatedly, ten times or more. This sequence joins TRBV6-5 and TRBJ2-7; TRBD1 agrees at 7 bases. This CDR3 has 14 residues. Germline CDR1 is MNHEY and CDR2 is SVGAGI. V shed 5 bases, J shed 3 bases, and the junction held 7 bases outside the gene matches. This chain's CDR3 is CASSKRDSYYEQYF. CDR3 nucleotide sequence: TGTGCCAGCAGTAAACGGGACAGCTACTACGAGCAGTACTTC.

J is TRBJ1-2 and V is TRBV25-1; D possibly corresponds to TRBD1 (5 bases). The CDR3 sequence is 15 residues long. Per the germline V gene, CDR1 is MGHDK and CDR2 is SYGVNS. Trimming took off 4 bases at V and 1 base at J, with 13 bases between the two ends. The CDR3 here is CASSGGTVYNYGYTF. For the CDR3, the DNA is TGTGCCAGCAGTGGAGGGACCGTGTATAACTATGGCTACACCTTC.

This clonotype was detected only once. Its ends do not fully match the called genes, so a read error is possible. The chain has TRBV27 and TRBJ2-7, with D unclear. The CDR3 is 14 residues long. The germline CDR1 and CDR2 sequences are MNHEY and SMNVEV (reference sequence). CDR3 nucleotide sequence: TGTGCCGGCAGTTTGATGGCGGCCTCCTACGAGCAGTACTTC. It codes for CAGSLMAASYEQYF.

This clonotype was seen at least ten times. CDR3 protein: CASSFPPGLQETQYF. CDR3 bases: TGTGCCAGCAGTTTTCCCCCGGGCCTCCAAGAGACCCAGTACTTC. The chain combines TRBV28 with TRBJ2-5; D unresolved. This CDR3 is built from 15 residues. Germline V gene lookup returns CDR1 MDHEN and CDR2 SYDVKM. The V end was cut by 3 bases, the J end by 1 base, with 12 bases between. Drawing the rest from reference TRBV28 and TRBJ2-5, the complete variable domain is DVKVTQSSRYLVKRTGEKVFLECVQDMDHENMFWYRQDPGLGLRLIYFSYDVKMKEKGDIPEGYSVSREKKERFSLILESASTNQTSMYLCASSFPPGLQETQYFGPGTRLLVL.

There are a few counts of this clonotype. The chain carries TRBV19 and TRBJ2-3, with D perhaps matching TRBD2 (6 bases). Germline V lookup: CDR1 LNHDA, CDR2 SQIVND (reference sequence). The CDR3 has 13 amino acids. V dropped 6 bases and J dropped 3 bases, with 10 bases sitting between them. The CDR3 DNA reads as TGTGCCAGTAGGGCGGGACGAACAGATACGCAGTATTTT. Translation gives CASRAGRTDTQYF.

The genes are TRBV11-2 and TRBJ2-2; TRBD2 aligns across 12 bases. Germline V gene sequence: CDR1 SGHAT, CDR2 FQNNGV. This CDR3 spans 15 amino acids. J lost 5 bases, V lost 10 bases, and 8 bases had no gene match. CDR3 amino acids: CATSALAGGTGELFF. CDR3 coding DNA: TGTGCCACGTCAGCTCTAGCGGGGGGGACCGGGGAGCTGTTTTTT.

The J gene is TRBJ2-1, the V gene TRBV7-9; no firm D call. Germline V gene data show CDR1 as SEHNR and CDR2 as FQNEAQ (reference sequence). This CDR3 is 12 amino acids long. V was shortened by 5 bases and J by 6 bases, with 8 bases between the two germline ends. The CDR3 nucleotides are TGTGCCAGCAGCCCACGACCCAATGAGCAGTTCTTC. It yields the protein CASSPRPNEQFF.

Note on this clonotype: Germline is not matched at one junction end, which may reflect a read error. The V gene is TRBV11-2, the J gene TRBJ2-3, with 7 bases fitting TRBD1. The CDR3 covers 14 residues. Germline lookup yields CDR1 SGHAT and CDR2 FQNNGV. The CDR3 protein is CAGSRTGVTDTQYF. The DNA for the CDR3 is TGTGCCGGCAGCCGTACAGGGGTGACAGATACGCAGTATTTT.

This chain uses TRBV7-2 with TRBJ2-7, with D unclear. The CDR3 is 12 residues long. V was clipped by 6 bases and J by 1 base, with 7 bases between them. Germline CDR1 and CDR2: SGHTA and FQGNSA. The CDR3 reads CASRAGSYEQYF. CDR3 DNA sequence: TGTGCCAGCAGGGCAGGATCCTACGAGCAGTACTTC.

This clonotype was seen repeatedly, ten times or more. The chain carries TRBV6-1 and TRBJ1-5; 8 positions match TRBD1. CDR3 length: 15 amino acids. CDR1 and CDR2 from the germline V gene are MNHNS and SASEGT. V was clipped by 4 bases and J by 7 bases; unmatched bases: 9. For the CDR3, the DNA is TGTGCCAGCAGTGCTTGGACAGGGACTCAGCAGCCCCAGCATTTT. This sequence encodes CASSAWTGTQQPQHF.

Many counts were recorded for this clonotype. This chain joins TRBV21-1 and TRBJ2-5. TRBV21-1 is a pseudogene segment. This CDR3 has 11 residues. In DNA, the CDR3 is TGTGCCAGCAGCAAGAACCAGACCCAGTACTTC. Amino acids: CASSKNQTQYF.

Notes on this clonotype: This is likely a read error, given that the CDR3 carries no conserved phenylalanine or tryptophan at its end. It is unclear where the CDR3 begins or ends on the DNA, so no DNA is shown, and the CDR3 is as TCRdb lists it. This sequence joins TRBV4-1 and TRBJ1-6. Germline V CDR1 and CDR2: MGHRA, YSYEKL. Termini included, the CDR3 measures 12 amino acids. CDR3 region: CASSQGRSPPHI.

This clonotype was seen a single time. A read error is possible here, since a much larger clone lies one base away. The V call is TRBV27, the J call TRBJ2-7, with a possible D match to TRBD1 (8 bases). The germline V and J ends were trimmed by 6 bases and 7 bases, with 19 bases remaining between them. This CDR3 has 14 amino acids. Germline CDR1 MNHEY, CDR2 SMNVEV (reference sequence). In DNA, the CDR3 is TGTGCCAGCAGCCCACAGGGGGGGACAGGAGAGCAGTACTTC. Encoded protein: CASSPQGGTGEQYF.

This clonotype was counted at least ten times. The CDR3 DNA is TGTGCCAGCAGTTACAGGGACACCTACTCCTACGAGCAGTACTTC. Translated, it gives CASSYRDTYSYEQYF. The chain couples TRBV6-6 to TRBJ2-7; tentatively, D is TRBD1 (6 bases). This CDR3 region has 15 residues. V gave up 2 bases and J gave up 0 bases, with 11 bases separating them. Looked up from germline, CDR1 is MNHNY and CDR2 is SVGAGI (reference sequence).

This chain joins TRBV7-3 and TRBJ2-3; 8 nucleotides match TRBD2. The germline V gene has CDR1 SGHTA and CDR2 FQGTGA. Trimming cost V 5 bases and J 3 bases; bases outside gene matches: 7. This CDR3 has 15 amino acids. CDR3 amino acids: CASSHSGIQTDTQYF. The DNA of the CDR3 is TGTGCCAGCAGCCATAGCGGGATCCAAACAGATACGCAGTATTTT. Full variable domain (remainder filled in from reference TRBV7-3 and TRBJ2-3): GAGVSQTPSNKVTEKGKYVELRCDPISGHTALYWYRQSLGQGPEFLIYFQGTGAADDSGLPNDRFFAVRPEGSVSTLKIQRTERGDSAVYLCASSHSGIQTDTQYFGPGTRLTVL.

This clonotype was observed many times. The rearrangement joins TRBV7-9 to TRBJ2-5, with D unresolved. Germline lookup yields CDR1 SEHNR and CDR2 FQNEAQ (reference sequence). V lost 4 bases, J lost 7 bases, and 19 bases lay in between. This CDR3 contains 15 residues. The CDR3 sequence is CASSSDTDPIRTQYF. DNA of the CDR3: TGTGCCAGCAGCTCAGACACTGACCCCATCAGGACCCAGTACTTC.

The sample holds a few counts of this clonotype. CDR3 DNA: TGTGCCTGGAACGGGGCCGACTCCACCATATATTTT. Its translation: CAWNGADSTIYF. The chain couples TRBV30 to TRBJ1-3; possibly TRBD1 for D (5 bases). The CDR3 loop spans 12 amino acids. Per the germline V gene, CDR1 is GTSNPN and CDR2 is SVGIG (reference sequence). The V end lost 4 bases, the J end lost 9 bases, and 13 bases lay between the germline ends. Variable domain in full (rest from reference TRBV30 and TRBJ1-3): SQTIHQWPATLVQPVGSPLSLECTVEGTSNPNLYWYRQAAGRGLQLLFYSVGIGQISSEVPQNLSASRPQDRQFILSSKKLLLSDSGFYLCAWNGADSTIYFGEGSWLTVV.

A word on this clonotype: This may arise from a read error, as a much more abundant clone is one base away. V gene TRBV4-1 combines with J gene TRBJ2-7, with a weak D call TRBD2 (5 bases). Germline CDR1 MGHRA, CDR2 YSYEKL. This CDR3 is 15 amino acids long. The CDR3 region has the DNA TGCGCCAGCAGCCAAGAGTTTGCCGCAGACTACGCGCAGTACTTC. Translating gives CASSQEFAADYAQYF.

This clonotype has only one observation. V usage is TRBV6-5 and J usage is TRBJ1-1; no reliable D call. The V gene's germline CDR1 is MNHEY and CDR2 SVGAGI. Trimming took off 0 bases at V and 5 bases at J, with 13 bases between the two ends. The CDR3 runs 15 residues. This chain's CDR3 is CASSYSRVLRTEAFF. CDR3 DNA sequence: TGTGCCAGCAGTTACTCGAGGGTTCTGCGTACTGAAGCTTTCTTT.

A note on this clonotype: The junction departs from germline at one end; a sequencing error may be responsible. V gene TRBV7-9 combines with J gene TRBJ2-5; D possibly corresponds to TRBD2 (6 bases). The CDR3 has 14 residues. CDR1 and CDR2 from the germline V gene are SEHNR and FQNEAQ (reference sequence). This CDR3 reads CARSAGPAPEPPYF. The CDR3 DNA reads as TGTGCCCGCAGCGCGGGGCCAGCCCCAGAGCCCCCGTACTTC.